The clone carrying this TCR beta chain was counted ten times or more. For the library, individual cDNA molecules each received unique molecular identifiers. Each CDR3 protein is one row after TCRdb ran MiXCR on the RACE reads. The sample has tens of thousands of distinct CDR3 sequences; around 4% are singletons. Time point specified: healthy volunteer bleed at 2 weeks. Total RNA was isolated from whole blood that had not been fractionated. This entry is derived from a study of human T cells and chemical hapten exposure. The TCR sequence derives from a female donor in good health. Some clones in this sample may be carry-over from other donors' samples. Material: whole blood.

The CDR3 nucleotides read TGTGCCAGCAGCGGAGAGCCCCAGGCCGAGCAGTTCTTC. This codes for CASSGEPQAEQFF. The chain is built from TRBV9 and TRBJ2-1; no clear D. The CDR3 covers 13 residues. Germline V lookup: CDR1 SGDLS, CDR2 YYNGEE. V lost 3 bases and J 10 bases, leaving 14 bases between the germline ends.